This entry is about one TCR beta chain. One end of the junction is discordant with germline, which a read error may explain. There are 18 residues in the CDR3. CDR1 SSHAT and CDR2 FNYEAQ come from the germline V gene (reference sequence). An input of roughly 0.5 to 1 ug of RNA was subjected to reverse transcription using random hexamers. TCR beta CDR3 was amplified by immunoSEQ covering 54 Vbeta and 13 Jbeta. TCRdb passed the immunoSEQ multiplex PCR reads through MiXCR, listing each CDR3 protein once. The sample carries more than 65,000 distinct CDR3 sequences, 95% recorded once. These data originate in a study of CD8 T cells in Susac syndrome.

The chain recombines TRBV7-7 with TRBJ1-1, with TRBD1 matching 7 bases. The clonotype originates from a human donor in good health. The sample consisted of CD8+ T cells from PBMCs. CDR3 loop: CASSPITGQSSMNTEAFF. The CDR3 coding sequence is TGTGCTAGCAGCCCAATCACGGGACAGAGTTCGATGAACACTGAAGCTTTCTTT.